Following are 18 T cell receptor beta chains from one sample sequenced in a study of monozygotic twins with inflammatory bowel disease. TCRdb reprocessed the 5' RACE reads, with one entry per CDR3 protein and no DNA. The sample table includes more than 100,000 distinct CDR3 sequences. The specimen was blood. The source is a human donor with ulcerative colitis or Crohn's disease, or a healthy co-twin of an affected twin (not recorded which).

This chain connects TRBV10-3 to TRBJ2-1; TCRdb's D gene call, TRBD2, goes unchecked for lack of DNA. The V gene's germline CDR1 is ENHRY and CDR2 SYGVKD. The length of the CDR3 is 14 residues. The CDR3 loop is CAVQGVLAGNEQFF.

The CDR3 sequence is CASNPRGTGPRSHPYEQYF. This chain connects TRBV27 to TRBJ2-7; TCRdb's assignment of TRBD1 cannot be checked, as there is no DNA. This CDR3 is built from 19 residues. Germline CDR1 is MNHEY and CDR2 is SMNVEV (reference sequence).

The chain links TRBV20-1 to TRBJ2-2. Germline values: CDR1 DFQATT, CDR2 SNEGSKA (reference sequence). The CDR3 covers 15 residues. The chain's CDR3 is CSARERGAEVGELFF.

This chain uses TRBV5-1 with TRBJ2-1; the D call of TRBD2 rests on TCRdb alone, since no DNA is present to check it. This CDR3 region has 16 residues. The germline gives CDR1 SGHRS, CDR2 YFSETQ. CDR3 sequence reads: CASSFLWTSGSGEQFF.

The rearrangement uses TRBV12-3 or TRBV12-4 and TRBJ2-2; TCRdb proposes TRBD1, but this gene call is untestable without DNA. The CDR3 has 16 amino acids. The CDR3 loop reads CASSSVDRGDTGELFF.

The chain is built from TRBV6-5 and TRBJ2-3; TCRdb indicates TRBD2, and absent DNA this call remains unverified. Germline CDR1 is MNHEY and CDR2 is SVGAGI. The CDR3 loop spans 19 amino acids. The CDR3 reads CASSYPITLAGAFTDTQYF.

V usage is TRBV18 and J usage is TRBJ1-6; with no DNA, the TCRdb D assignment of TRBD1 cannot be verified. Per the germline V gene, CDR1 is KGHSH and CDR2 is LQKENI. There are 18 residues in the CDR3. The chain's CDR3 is CASSSLQGAASGNSPLHF. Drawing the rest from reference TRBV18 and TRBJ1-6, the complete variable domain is NAGVMQNPRHLVRRRGQEARLRCSPMKGHSHVYWYRQLPEEGLKFMVYLQKENIIDESGMPKERFSAEFPKEGPSILRIQQVVRGDSAAYFCASSSLQGAASGNSPLHFGNGTRLTVT.

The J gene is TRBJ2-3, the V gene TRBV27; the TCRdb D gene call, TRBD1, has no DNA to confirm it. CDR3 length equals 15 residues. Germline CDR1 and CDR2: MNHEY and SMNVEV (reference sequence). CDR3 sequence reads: CASSITGIRTDTQYF.

CDR3 loop: CASSSDRGVSSSDEQFF. The chain employs TRBV12-3 or TRBV12-4 and TRBJ2-1; no DNA is available, so the TRBD1 call from TCRdb remains unchecked. The CDR3 is made up of 17 amino acids.

The CDR3 spells CATSRDHGTTLGANVLTF. The chain employs TRBV15 and TRBJ2-6; TCRdb returns TRBD1, unconfirmable since there is no DNA. The germline V gene has CDR1 LNHNV and CDR2 YYDKDF (reference sequence). This CDR3 has 18 amino acids.

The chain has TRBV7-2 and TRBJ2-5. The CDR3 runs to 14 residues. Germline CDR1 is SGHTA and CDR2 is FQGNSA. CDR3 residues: CASSFYGLQETQYF. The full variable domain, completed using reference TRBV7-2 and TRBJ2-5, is GAGVSQSPSNKVTEKGKDVELRCDPISGHTALYWYRQSLGQGLEFLIYFQGNSAPDKSGLPSDRFSAERTGGSVSTLTIQRTQQEDSAVYLCASSFYGLQETQYFGPGTRLLVL.

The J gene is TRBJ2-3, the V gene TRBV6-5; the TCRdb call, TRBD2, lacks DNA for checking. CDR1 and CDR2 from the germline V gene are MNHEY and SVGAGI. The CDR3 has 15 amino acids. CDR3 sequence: CASSYLAGGQDTQYF.

The CDR3 loop is CASSFGTGTQYF. V usage is TRBV12-3 or TRBV12-4 and J usage is TRBJ2-5; checking the TCRdb D call of TRBD1 is not possible without DNA. The CDR3 runs to 12 residues.

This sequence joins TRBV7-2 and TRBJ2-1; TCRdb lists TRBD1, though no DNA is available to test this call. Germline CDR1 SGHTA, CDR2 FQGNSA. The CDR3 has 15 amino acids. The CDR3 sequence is CASSRTSGTQLEEFF.

Here the CDR3 reads CASSDANLLRSQYF. The chain is built from TRBV12-3 or TRBV12-4 and TRBJ2-5. The CDR3 is 14 residues long.

The CDR3 loop reads CASSPVQSDRSSGNTIYF. The V and J genes are TRBV18 and TRBJ1-3. Per germline, CDR1 KGHSH and CDR2 LQKENI. The length of the CDR3 is 18 residues.

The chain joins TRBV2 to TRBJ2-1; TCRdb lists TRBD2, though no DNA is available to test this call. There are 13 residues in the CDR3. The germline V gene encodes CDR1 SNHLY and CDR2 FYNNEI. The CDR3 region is CATTGLAGGEQFF.

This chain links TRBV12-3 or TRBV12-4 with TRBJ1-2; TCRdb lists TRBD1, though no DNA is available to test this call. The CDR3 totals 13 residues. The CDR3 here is CASSPPGVTGYTF.